The 25 T cell receptor beta chains below were found in one sample sequenced in a study of shared clonotypes between healthy human individuals (dated by TCRdb to the early 2020s). The library was prepared using the immunoSEQ multiplex PCR assay. In TCRdb, the immuneACCESS table is reduced to in-frame sequences with V and J assigned. These tables do not hold every clone; where another copy was compared, an unresolved V gene accounts for under half, and the others remain unexplained. The table for this sample lists 90,000 to 130,000 clones; approximately 70% of them were counted only once. The ten largest clones add up to roughly 22% of the sample. Source material: memory CD8+ T cells sorted from blood. The sample's cell subset or site, from its label and the paper: CD45RO+ cells pooled with CCR7-negative TemRA cells. The receptors shown here come from a woman in her 30s in good health.

This clone was detected many times. CDR3 DNA sequence: TGTGCCAGCAGCTCCAGAGATAGCGGGAGCTACGAGCAGTACTTC. The encoded protein is CASSSRDSGSYEQYF. This rearrangement joins TRBV7-9 to TRBJ2-7, with 9 bases aligning to TRBD2. Germline V lookup: CDR1 SEHNR, CDR2 FQNEAQ (reference sequence). Losses at the gene ends were 4 bases for V and 3 bases for J; bases not matched to a gene: 7. The CDR3 spans 15 residues.

The CDR3 nucleotides are TGTGCCAGTAGTCCCCCAGGGCTTTCGGGGCCCCAGCATTTT. This gives the protein CASSPPGLSGPQHF. This chain joins TRBV19 and TRBJ1-5; D possibly corresponds to TRBD1 (5 bases). Trimming removed 5 bases from V and 9 bases from J, with 17 bases in between. The CDR3 has 14 amino acids. The germline gives CDR1 LNHDA, CDR2 SQIVND (reference sequence). The entire variable domain, with the rest obtained from reference TRBV19 and TRBJ1-5, is as follows: DGGITQSPKYLFRKEGQNVTLSCEQNLNHDAMYWYRQDPGQGLRLIYYSQIVNDFQKGDIAEGYSVSREKKESFPLTVTSAQKNPTAFYLCASSPPGLSGPQHFGDGTRLSIL.

The CDR3 spells CASSTTNTEAFF. The CDR3 nucleotides read TGTGCCAGCAGTACTACGAACACTGAAGCTTTCTTT. This chain links TRBV6-6 with TRBJ1-1; no definite D call. The germline gives CDR1 MNHNY, CDR2 SVGAGI (reference sequence). Trimming removed 5 bases from V and 1 base from J, with 5 bases in between. The CDR3 runs to 12 residues.

This clone was detected only once. The chain couples TRBV2 to TRBJ2-7; maybe TRBD2 (6 bases). The CDR3 runs to 11 residues. Per the germline V gene, CDR1 is SNHLY and CDR2 is FYNNEI. V lost 4 bases and J 6 bases, leaving 7 bases between the germline ends. The CDR3 here is CASSVRGEQYF. The CDR3 DNA is TGTGCCAGCAGTGTGCGGGGCGAGCAGTACTTC.

The genes are TRBV28 and TRBJ1-5; 8 nucleotides align to TRBD1. Looked up from germline, CDR1 is MDHEN and CDR2 is SYDVKM. V gave up 4 bases and J gave up 7 bases; unmatched junction bases: 9. The CDR3 loop spans 15 amino acids. The CDR3 here is CASSSDREAGQPQHF. CDR3 nucleotides: TGTGCCAGCAGTTCGGACAGGGAGGCTGGGCAGCCCCAGCATTTT.

The V and J genes are TRBV7-8 and TRBJ1-1; TRBD1 is a possible D gene (6 bases). Germline values: CDR1 SGHVS, CDR2 FQNEAQ. Between the trimmed V and J ends, which lost 1 base and 3 bases, there was a span of 12 bases. The CDR3 has 15 amino acids. This CDR3 is CASSLDGGHDTEAFF. CDR3 coding DNA: TGTGCCAGCAGCTTAGACGGGGGGCATGACACTGAAGCTTTCTTT.

This chain joins TRBV5-8 and TRBJ1-1, with D possibly being TRBD1 (6 bases). Trimming removed 1 base from V and 2 bases from J, with 9 bases in between. Per the germline V gene, CDR1 is SGHTS and CDR2 is YDEGEE. This CDR3 spans 14 amino acids. The CDR3 DNA reads TGTGCCAGCAGCTTGTTGGGGGCAAACACTGAAGCTTTCTTT. Its translation is CASSLLGANTEAFF.

The chain links TRBV4-1 to TRBJ2-5, with unresolved D. The germline V and J ends were trimmed by 4 bases and 2 bases, with 8 bases remaining between them. CDR3 size: 13 residues. Germline V gene lookup returns CDR1 MGHRA and CDR2 YSYEKL. The CDR3 spells CASSRSRQETQYF. The CDR3 nucleotides read TGCGCCAGCAGCCGAAGCCGGCAAGAGACCCAGTACTTC.

This chain joins TRBV28 and TRBJ1-5; no clear D gene. The CDR3 extends over 14 amino acids. Looked up from germline, CDR1 is MDHEN and CDR2 is SYDVKM. Trimming stripped 5 bases from V and 4 bases from J, with 12 bases between. CDR3 nucleotides: TGTGCCAGCAGTCAGCCCGACCAAAATCAGCCCCAGCATTTT. This translates into CASSQPDQNQPQHF.

This clone showed up just once. V and J are TRBV18 and TRBJ2-7; D is unresolved. V lost 3 bases to trimming and J lost 2 bases, with 14 bases between them. The CDR3 is made up of 15 amino acids. Germline V gene sequence: CDR1 KGHSH, CDR2 LQKENI. In DNA form, the CDR3 reads TGTGCCAGCTCACCCGCCCGTCCAGAACCCTACGAGCAGTACTTC. This codes for CASSPARPEPYEQYF.

This clone was counted between two and nine times. The chain carries TRBV7-9 and TRBJ2-7, with TRBD2 matching 7 bases. After removal of 4 bases from V and 5 bases from J, the junction contained 8 bases not matched to a gene. The CDR3 totals 14 residues. Germline V lookup: CDR1 SEHNR, CDR2 FQNEAQ (reference sequence). As DNA, the CDR3 is TGTGCCAGCAGCTCGGAAACTAGCGTCCACGAGCAGTACTTC. As protein: CASSSETSVHEQYF.

The genes are TRBV6-4 and TRBJ2-5; 11 nucleotides line up with TRBD1. The tail of the sequence fits TRBJ2-7 better, so the J call may be wrong. This CDR3 comprises 15 residues. The V gene's germline CDR1 is MRHNA and CDR2 SNTAGT. The CDR3 spells CASSEGQGGSYEQYF. Written as DNA, the CDR3 is TGTGCCAGCAGTGAGGGACAGGGGGGCTCCTACGAGCAGTACTTC.

The chain joins TRBV4-1 to TRBJ2-1; no clear D gene. Germline V gene lookup returns CDR1 MGHRA and CDR2 YSYEKL. Trimming shortened V by 1 base and J by 0 bases, and 10 bases separated the two germline ends. CDR3 length: 16 amino acids. The CDR3 region is CASSQVDIISYNEQFF. The DNA for the CDR3 is TGCGCCAGCAGCCAAGTTGATATCATCTCCTACAATGAGCAGTTCTTC.

This clone was found a few times. The rearrangement joins TRBV11-2 to TRBJ1-1; 8 bases are a match to TRBD1. The CDR3 length is 16 residues. With V trimmed by 4 bases and J by 4 bases, 11 bases remained unmatched. CDR1 SGHAT and CDR2 FQNNGV come from the germline V gene. The CDR3 nucleotides read TGTGCCAGCAGCTCGCCCTCGACAGGGGCCCGCACTGAAGCTTTCTTT. Protein: CASSSPSTGARTEAFF.

CDR3 bases: TGTGCCAGCTCACCCTCTCTGGGAGAGACCCAGTACTTC. It encodes CASSPSLGETQYF. The chain uses TRBV18 and TRBJ2-5; unclear D gene. The ends were cut back, 3 bases at V and 4 bases at J, with 9 bases in the middle. CDR1 is KGHSH and CDR2 is LQKENI in the germline V gene. The CDR3 spans 13 residues.

V is TRBV2 and J is TRBJ2-7; 12 nucleotides align to TRBD2. CDR3 length: 16 amino acids. The V gene end was trimmed by 6 bases and the J gene end by 4 bases; junction bases not matched to a gene: 10. Germline values: CDR1 SNHLY, CDR2 FYNNEI. For the CDR3, the DNA is TGTGCCAGCAGACTCTCTAGCGGGAGGGCCGGTTACGAGCAGTACTTC. It codes for CASRLSSGRAGYEQYF.

In this sample, this clone turned up a few times. The rearrangement joins TRBV9 to TRBJ2-5, with TRBD2 matching over 7 bases. This CDR3 has 14 residues. Germline V lookup: CDR1 SGDLS, CDR2 YYNGEE. Germline trimming cut 5 bases from V and 1 base from J; bases unmatched to any gene: 5. DNA for the CDR3: TGTGCCAGCAGTATGGGGGGGACCCAAGAGACCCAGTACTTC. This translates into CASSMGGTQETQYF.

This clone was seen a handful of times. DNA of the CDR3: TGCGCCAGCAGCCAGTCAAGGACAGCTGGTCAGCCCCAGCATTTT. This gives the protein CASSQSRTAGQPQHF. The chain recombines TRBV4-1 with TRBJ1-5, with TRBD1 as a possible D gene (6 bases). In germline, CDR1 is MGHRA, CDR2 YSYEKL. The CDR3 consists of 15 residues. Between the trimmed V and J ends, which lost 3 bases and 6 bases, there was a span of 15 bases.

The chain carries TRBV15 and TRBJ2-5; either TRBD1 or TRBD2 may fit D (5 bases each). Trimming removed 2 bases from V and 5 bases from J, with 18 bases in between. CDR1 is LNHNV, CDR2 YYDKDF, per germline (reference sequence). The CDR3 runs 16 residues. CDR3 loop: CATSRNRNGGAETQYF. CDR3 bases: TGTGCCACCAGCAGAAATCGTAATGGGGGAGCGGAGACCCAGTACTTC.

The chain uses TRBV29-1 and TRBJ2-1; D is uncertain. The CDR3 extends over 9 amino acids. The germline V gene encodes CDR1 SQVTM and CDR2 ANQGSEA. Trimming shortened V by 0 bases and J by 10 bases, and 1 base separated the two germline ends. CDR3 sequence: CSVEEEQFF. Here the CDR3 DNA reads TGCAGCGTTGAAGAAGAGCAGTTCTTC.

This chain joins TRBV5-1 and TRBJ2-7, with D perhaps TRBD1 or TRBD2 (6 bases each). The CDR3 consists of 14 residues. Trimming took 4 bases from V and 5 from J, leaving 16 bases between them. Germline assignment: CDR1 SGHRS and CDR2 YFSETQ. CDR3 bases: TGCGCCAGCAGCCTAGGATGGCGGGACAACGAGCAGTACTTC. Translating it yields CASSLGWRDNEQYF.

The V and J genes are TRBV28 and TRBJ2-7; D is undetermined. There are 13 residues in the CDR3. Germline lookup yields CDR1 MDHEN and CDR2 SYDVKM. The germline V and J ends were trimmed by 3 bases and 4 bases, with 10 bases remaining between them. The CDR3 sequence: CASSFWASYEQYF. CDR3 coding DNA: TGTGCCAGCAGTTTTTGGGCCTCTTACGAGCAGTACTTC. Drawing the rest from reference TRBV28 and TRBJ2-7, the complete variable domain is DVKVTQSSRYLVKRTGEKVFLECVQDMDHENMFWYRQDPGLGLRLIYFSYDVKMKEKGDIPEGYSVSREKKERFSLILESASTNQTSMYLCASSFWASYEQYFGPGTRLTVT.

CDR3 residues: CASSALAGPSNTGELFF. For the CDR3, the DNA is TGCGCCAGCAGCGCTTTAGCGGGACCTTCCAACACCGGGGAGCTGTTTTTT. The chain has TRBV5-1 and TRBJ2-2, with TRBD2 matching 8 bases. The germline gives CDR1 SGHRS, CDR2 YFSETQ. The CDR3 runs 17 residues. Germline trimming cut 4 bases from V and 2 bases from J; bases unmatched to any gene: 10.

The chain couples TRBV7-9 to TRBJ2-7, with D possibly being TRBD1 or TRBD2 (5 bases each). Trimming took off 4 bases at V and 7 bases at J, with 17 bases between the two ends. Germline V CDR1 and CDR2: SEHNR, FQNEAQ (reference sequence). This CDR3 has 14 residues. This chain's CDR3 is CASSSGPSGGEQYF. The CDR3 nucleotides are TGTGCCAGCAGCTCCGGGCCCTCTGGGGGAGAGCAGTACTTC.

This chain connects TRBV19 to TRBJ1-3, with D possibly TRBD1 on 6 matching bases. Germline V CDR1 and CDR2: LNHDA, SQIVND (reference sequence). Trimming pared 6 bases from V and 1 base from J, leaving 22 bases between. CDR3 length equals 18 residues. DNA of the CDR3: TGTGCCAGTAGCCCGGCGGGACCGGGGGCATTTTCTGGAAACACCATATATTTT. Protein sequence: CASSPAGPGAFSGNTIYF.